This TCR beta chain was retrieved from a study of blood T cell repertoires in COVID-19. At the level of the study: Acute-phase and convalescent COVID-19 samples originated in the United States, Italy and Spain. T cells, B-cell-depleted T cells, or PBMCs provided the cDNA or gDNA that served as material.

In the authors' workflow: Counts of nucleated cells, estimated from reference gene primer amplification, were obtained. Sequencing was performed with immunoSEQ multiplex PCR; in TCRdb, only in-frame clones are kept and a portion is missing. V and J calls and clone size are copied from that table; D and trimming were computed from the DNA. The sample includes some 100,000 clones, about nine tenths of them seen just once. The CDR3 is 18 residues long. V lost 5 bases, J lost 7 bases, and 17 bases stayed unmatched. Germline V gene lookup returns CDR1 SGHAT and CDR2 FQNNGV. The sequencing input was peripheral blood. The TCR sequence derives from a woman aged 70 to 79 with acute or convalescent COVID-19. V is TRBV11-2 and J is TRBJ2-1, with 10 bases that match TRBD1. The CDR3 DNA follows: TGTGCCAGCAGCCGTCGGGACAGGGGCGGGAAGTCCCGGAATGAGCAGTTCTTC. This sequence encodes CASSRRDRGGKSRNEQFF.